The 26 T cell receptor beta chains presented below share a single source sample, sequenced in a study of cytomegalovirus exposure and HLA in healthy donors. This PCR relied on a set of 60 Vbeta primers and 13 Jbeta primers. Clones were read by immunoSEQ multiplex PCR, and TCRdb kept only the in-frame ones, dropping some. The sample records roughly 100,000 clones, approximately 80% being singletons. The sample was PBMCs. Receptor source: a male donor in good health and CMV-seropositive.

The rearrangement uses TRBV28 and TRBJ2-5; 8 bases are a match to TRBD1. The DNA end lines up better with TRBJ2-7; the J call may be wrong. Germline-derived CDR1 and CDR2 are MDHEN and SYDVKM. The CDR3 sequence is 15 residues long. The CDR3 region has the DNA TGTGCCAGCAGCCTAGCCGGGACAGGCTCCTACGAGCAGTACTTC. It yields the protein CASSLAGTGSYEQYF.

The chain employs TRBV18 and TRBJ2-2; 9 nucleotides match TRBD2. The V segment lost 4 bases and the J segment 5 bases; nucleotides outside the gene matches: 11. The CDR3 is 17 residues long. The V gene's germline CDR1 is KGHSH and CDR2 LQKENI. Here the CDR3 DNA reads TGTGCCAGCTCACTGGGAGCAGCGGGAGGTCTGACCGGGGAGCTGTTTTTT. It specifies CASSLGAAGGLTGELFF.

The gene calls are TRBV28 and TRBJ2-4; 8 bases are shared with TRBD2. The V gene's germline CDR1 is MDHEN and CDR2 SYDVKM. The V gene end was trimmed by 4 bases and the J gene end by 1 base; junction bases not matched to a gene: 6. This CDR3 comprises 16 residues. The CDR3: CASSSGGQEAKNIQYF. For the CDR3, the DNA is TGTGCCAGCAGTTCGGGGGGGCAGGAGGCCAAAAACATTCAGTACTTC.

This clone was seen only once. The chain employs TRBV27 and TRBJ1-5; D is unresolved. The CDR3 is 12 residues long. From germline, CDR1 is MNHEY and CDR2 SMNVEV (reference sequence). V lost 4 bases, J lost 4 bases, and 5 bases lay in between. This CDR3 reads CASSSLNQPQHF. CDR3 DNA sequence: TGTGCCAGCAGTTCACTTAATCAGCCCCAGCATTTT.

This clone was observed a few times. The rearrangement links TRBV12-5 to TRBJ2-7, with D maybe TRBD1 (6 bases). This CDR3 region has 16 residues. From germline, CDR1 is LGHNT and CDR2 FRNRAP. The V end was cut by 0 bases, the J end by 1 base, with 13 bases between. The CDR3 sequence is CASGLVILTGSYEQYF. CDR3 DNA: TGTGCTAGTGGTTTGGTAATACTGACAGGTTCCTACGAGCAGTACTTC.

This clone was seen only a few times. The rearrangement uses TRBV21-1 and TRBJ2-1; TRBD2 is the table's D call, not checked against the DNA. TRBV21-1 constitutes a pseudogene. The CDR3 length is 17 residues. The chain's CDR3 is CASSPVRGREGYNEQFF. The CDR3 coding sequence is TGTGCCAGCAGCCCCGTAAGGGGGCGGGAGGGGTACAATGAGCAGTTCTTC.

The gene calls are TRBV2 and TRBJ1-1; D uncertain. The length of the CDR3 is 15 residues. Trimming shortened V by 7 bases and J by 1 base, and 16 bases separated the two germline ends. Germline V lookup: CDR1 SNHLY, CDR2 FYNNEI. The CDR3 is CASNRFAQPNTEAFF. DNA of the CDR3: TGTGCCAGCAATCGTTTCGCACAGCCGAACACTGAAGCTTTCTTT.

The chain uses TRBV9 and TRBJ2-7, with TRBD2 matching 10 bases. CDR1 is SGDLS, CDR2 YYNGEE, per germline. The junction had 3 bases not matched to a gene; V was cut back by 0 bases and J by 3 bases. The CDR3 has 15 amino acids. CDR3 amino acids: CASSVGAGGYYEQYF. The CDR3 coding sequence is TGTGCCAGCAGCGTAGGAGCGGGAGGGTACTACGAGCAGTACTTC. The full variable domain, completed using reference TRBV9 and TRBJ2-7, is DSGVTQTPKHLITATGQRVTLRCSPRSGDLSVYWYQQSLDQGLQFLIQYYNGEERAKGNILERFSAQQFPDLHSELNLSSLELGDSALYFCASSVGAGGYYEQYFGPGTRLTVT.

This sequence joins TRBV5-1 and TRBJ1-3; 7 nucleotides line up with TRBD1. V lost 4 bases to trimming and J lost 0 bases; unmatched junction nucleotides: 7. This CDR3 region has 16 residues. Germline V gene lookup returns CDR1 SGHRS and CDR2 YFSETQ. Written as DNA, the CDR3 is TGCGCCAGCAGCCAGGGACAGCGGTCCTCTGGAAACACCATATATTTT. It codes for CASSQGQRSSGNTIYF.

CDR3 in amino acids: CASQFISSKLREQYF. In DNA form, the CDR3 reads TGTGCCAGTCAATTTATTTCGAGTAAGCTACGGGAGCAGTACTTC. J is TRBJ2-7 and V is TRBV6-8; D is uncertain. Per the germline V gene, CDR1 is MNHGY and CDR2 is SAAAGT. This CDR3 has 15 residues. Trimming removed 9 bases from V and 7 bases from J, with 25 bases in between.

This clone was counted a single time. The CDR3, as DNA: TGTGCCAGTAGTATAGGAAGGGGAGGAGAGACCCAGTACTTC. As protein: CASSIGRGGETQYF. This sequence joins TRBV19 and TRBJ2-5; perhaps TRBD2 as D (6 bases). V lost 1 base to trimming and J lost 4 bases, with 10 bases between them. The V gene's germline CDR1 is LNHDA and CDR2 SQIVND (reference sequence). This CDR3 has 14 residues.

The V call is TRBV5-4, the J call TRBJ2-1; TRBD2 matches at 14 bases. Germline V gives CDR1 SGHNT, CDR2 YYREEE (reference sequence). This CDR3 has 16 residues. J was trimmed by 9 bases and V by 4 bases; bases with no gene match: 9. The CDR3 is CASSAPGLAGAGEQFF. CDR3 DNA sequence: TGTGCCAGCAGCGCTCCGGGACTAGCGGGAGCTGGTGAGCAGTTCTTC.

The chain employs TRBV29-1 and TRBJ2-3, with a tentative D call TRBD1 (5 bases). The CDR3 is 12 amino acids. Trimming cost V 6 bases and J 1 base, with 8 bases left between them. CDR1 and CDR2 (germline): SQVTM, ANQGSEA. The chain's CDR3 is CSVGQGTDTQYF. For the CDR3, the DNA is TGCAGCGTCGGACAAGGCACAGATACGCAGTATTTT.

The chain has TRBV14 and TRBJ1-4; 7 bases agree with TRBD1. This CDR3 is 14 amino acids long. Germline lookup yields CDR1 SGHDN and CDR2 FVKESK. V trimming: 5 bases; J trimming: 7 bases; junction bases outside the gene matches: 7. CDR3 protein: CASSTRTGREKLFF. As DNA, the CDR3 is TGTGCCAGCAGCACCCGGACAGGTCGTGAAAAACTGTTTTTT.

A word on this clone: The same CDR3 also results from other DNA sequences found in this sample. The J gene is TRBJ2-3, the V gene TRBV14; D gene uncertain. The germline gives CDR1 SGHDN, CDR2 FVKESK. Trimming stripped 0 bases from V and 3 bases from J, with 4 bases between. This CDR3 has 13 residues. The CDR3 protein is CASSQDLTDTQYF. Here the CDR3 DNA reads TGTGCCAGCAGCCAAGATCTAACAGATACGCAGTATTTT.

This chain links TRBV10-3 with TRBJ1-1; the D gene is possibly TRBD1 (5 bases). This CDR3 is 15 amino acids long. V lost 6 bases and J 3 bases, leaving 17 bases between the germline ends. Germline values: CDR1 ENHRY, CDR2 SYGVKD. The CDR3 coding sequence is TGTGCCATCAGGGGGACTTACCCCCGGGACACTGAAGCTTTCTTT. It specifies CAIRGTYPRDTEAFF.

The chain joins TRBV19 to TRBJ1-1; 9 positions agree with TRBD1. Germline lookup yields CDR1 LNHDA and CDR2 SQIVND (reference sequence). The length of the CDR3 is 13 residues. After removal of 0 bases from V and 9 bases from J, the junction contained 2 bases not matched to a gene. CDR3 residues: CASSIDGTGKAFF. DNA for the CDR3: TGTGCCAGTAGTATAGACGGGACAGGGAAAGCTTTCTTT. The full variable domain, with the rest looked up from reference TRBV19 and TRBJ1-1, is DGGITQSPKYLFRKEGQNVTLSCEQNLNHDAMYWYRQDPGQGLRLIYYSQIVNDFQKGDIAEGYSVSREKKESFPLTVTSAQKNPTAFYLCASSIDGTGKAFFGQGTRLTVV.

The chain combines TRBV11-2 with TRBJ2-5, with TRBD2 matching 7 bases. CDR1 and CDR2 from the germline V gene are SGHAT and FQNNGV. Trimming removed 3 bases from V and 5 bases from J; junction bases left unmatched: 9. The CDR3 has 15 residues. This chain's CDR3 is CASSFGGGSGETQYF. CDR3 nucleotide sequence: TGTGCCAGCAGCTTTGGGGGAGGTAGCGGGGAGACCCAGTACTTC.

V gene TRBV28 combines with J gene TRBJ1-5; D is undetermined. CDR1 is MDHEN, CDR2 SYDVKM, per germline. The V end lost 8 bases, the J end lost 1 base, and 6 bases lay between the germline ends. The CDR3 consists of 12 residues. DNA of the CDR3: TGTGCCAGCTTCATGAGCAATCAGCCCCAGCATTTT. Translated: CASFMSNQPQHF.

The CDR3 here is CASRDRNTEAFF. As DNA, the CDR3 is TGTGCCAGTCGAGACAGGAACACTGAAGCTTTCTTT. The rearrangement links TRBV6-6 to TRBJ1-1; TRBD1 is a possible D gene (5 bases). The V gene lost 9 bases and the J gene lost 1 base, with 9 bases spanning the gap. This CDR3 region has 12 residues. CDR1 is MNHNY, CDR2 SVGAGI, per germline (reference sequence).

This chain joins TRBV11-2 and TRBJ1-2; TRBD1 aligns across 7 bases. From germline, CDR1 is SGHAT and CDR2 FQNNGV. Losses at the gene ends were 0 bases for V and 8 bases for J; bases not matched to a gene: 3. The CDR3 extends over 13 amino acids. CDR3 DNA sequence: TGTGCCAGCAGCTTAGAAGGGACAGCGGGCTACACCTTC. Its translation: CASSLEGTAGYTF. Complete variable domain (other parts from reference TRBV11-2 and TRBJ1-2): EAGVAQSPRYKIIEKRQSVAFWCNPISGHATLYWYQQILGQGPKLLIQFQNNGVVDDSQLPKDRFSAERLKGVDSTLKIQPAKLEDSAVYLCASSLEGTAGYTFGSGTRLTVV.

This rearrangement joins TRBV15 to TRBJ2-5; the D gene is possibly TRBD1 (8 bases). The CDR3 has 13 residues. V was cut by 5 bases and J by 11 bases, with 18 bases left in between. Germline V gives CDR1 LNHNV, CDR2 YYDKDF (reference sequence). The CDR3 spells CATSWWTGREQYF. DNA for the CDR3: TGTGCCACCAGCTGGTGGACAGGGCGGGAGCAGTACTTC.

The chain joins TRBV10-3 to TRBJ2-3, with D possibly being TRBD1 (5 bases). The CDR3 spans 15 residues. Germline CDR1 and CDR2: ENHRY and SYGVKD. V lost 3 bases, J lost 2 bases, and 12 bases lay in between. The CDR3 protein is CAISDPGPPTDTQYF. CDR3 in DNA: TGTGCCATCAGTGACCCAGGGCCCCCCACAGATACGCAGTATTTT.

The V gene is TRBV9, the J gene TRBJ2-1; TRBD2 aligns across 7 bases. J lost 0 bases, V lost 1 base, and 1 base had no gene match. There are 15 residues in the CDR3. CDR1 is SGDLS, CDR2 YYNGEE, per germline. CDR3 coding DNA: TGTGCCAGCAGCGTAAGCGGGACCTCCTACAATGAGCAGTTCTTC. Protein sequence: CASSVSGTSYNEQFF.

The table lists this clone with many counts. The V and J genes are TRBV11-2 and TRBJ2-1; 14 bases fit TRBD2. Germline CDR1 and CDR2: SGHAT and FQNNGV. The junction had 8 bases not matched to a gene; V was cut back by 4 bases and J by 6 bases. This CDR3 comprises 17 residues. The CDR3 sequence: CASSSRLAGGPINEQFF. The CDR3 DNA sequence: TGTGCCAGCAGCTCTAGACTAGCGGGAGGGCCTATCAATGAGCAGTTCTTC.

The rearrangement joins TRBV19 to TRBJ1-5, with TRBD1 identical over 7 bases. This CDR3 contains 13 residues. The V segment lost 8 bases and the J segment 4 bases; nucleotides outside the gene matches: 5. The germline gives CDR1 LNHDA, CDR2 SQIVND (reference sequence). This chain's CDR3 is CASSRGLNQPQHF. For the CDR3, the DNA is TGTGCCAGTTCAAGGGGGCTGAATCAGCCCCAGCATTTT.